Following are 23 T cell receptor beta chains from one sample sequenced in a study of blood T cell repertoires in COVID-19. The data were produced by immunoSEQ multiplex PCR, yet TCRdb's version contains in-frame clones alone and is incomplete. The table has about 500,000 clones, roughly 90% seen once. What was sequenced was PBMCs or T cells enriched from blood (not recorded which). The source is a woman younger than 30 who had recovered from COVID-19.

The gene calls are TRBV28 and TRBJ1-1; 11 bases map to TRBD1. V lost 5 bases to trimming and J lost 8 bases; unmatched junction nucleotides: 10. The CDR3 loop spans 15 amino acids. The germline gives CDR1 MDHEN, CDR2 SYDVKM. The CDR3 coding sequence is TGTGCCAGCAGTCCCCCCGGACAGGGGGCCCGGGAAGCTTTCTTT. This gives the protein CASSPPGQGAREAFF.

The rearrangement links TRBV2 to TRBJ2-7, with TRBD1 matching 7 bases. The V gene's germline CDR1 is SNHLY and CDR2 FYNNEI. After removal of 6 bases from V and 0 bases from J, the junction contained 2 bases not matched to a gene. This CDR3 contains 13 residues. This chain's CDR3 is CASRQGSSYEQYF. CDR3 DNA: TGTGCCAGCAGACAGGGGAGCTCCTACGAGCAGTACTTC.

The CDR3 DNA reads TGTGCCAGCAGTCTCTCAGGGGGGCGACGAGAGACCCAGTACTTC. This sequence encodes CASSLSGGRRETQYF. The rearrangement joins TRBV7-3 to TRBJ2-5; perhaps TRBD1 as D (7 bases). The CDR3 has 15 residues. From germline, CDR1 is SGHTA and CDR2 FQGTGA. V was trimmed by 6 bases and J by 4 bases, leaving 18 bases between them.

V gene TRBV2 combines with J gene TRBJ2-3, with 7 bases identical to TRBD2. The germline V gene encodes CDR1 SNHLY and CDR2 FYNNEI. CDR3 length: 17 amino acids. The trim removed 7 bases at V and 1 base at J, leaving 14 bases unmatched. CDR3 sequence reads: CASILGVMGGGTDTQYF. The CDR3 DNA reads TGTGCCAGCATTCTCGGGGTTATGGGAGGGGGCACAGATACGCAGTATTTT.

The chain carries TRBV29-1 and TRBJ1-1; 9 positions match TRBD1. Per the germline V gene, CDR1 is SQVTM and CDR2 is ANQGSEA. V lost 4 bases to trimming and J lost 4 bases; unmatched junction nucleotides: 7. This CDR3 spans 14 amino acids. The CDR3 loop is CSVVGGTGTTEAFF. In DNA, the CDR3 is TGCAGCGTTGTCGGAGGGACAGGGACCACTGAAGCTTTCTTT.

This chain joins TRBV28 and TRBJ2-3, with 7 nucleotides matching TRBD2. CDR3 length: 14 residues. Germline V gene data show CDR1 as MDHEN and CDR2 as SYDVKM. The ends lost 6 bases at V and 0 bases at J; junction bases unmatched: 3. Here the CDR3 DNA reads TGTGCCAGCAGCCCCGGGGGGAGCACAGATACGCAGTATTTT. Translated: CASSPGGSTDTQYF.

The rearrangement joins TRBV18 to TRBJ2-7, with D possibly being TRBD1 (5 bases). CDR3 size: 14 residues. The V end lost 1 base, the J end lost 6 bases, and 13 bases lay between the germline ends. From germline, CDR1 is KGHSH and CDR2 LQKENI. CDR3 loop: CASSPQGEIGEQYF. DNA for the CDR3: TGTGCCAGCTCACCACAAGGGGAAATAGGCGAGCAGTACTTC. The full variable domain, its missing parts supplied by reference TRBV18 and TRBJ2-7, is NAGVMQNPRHLVRRRGQEARLRCSPMKGHSHVYWYRQLPEEGLKFMVYLQKENIIDESGMPKERFSAEFPKEGPSILRIQQVVRGDSAAYFCASSPQGEIGEQYFGPGTRLTVT.

The V call is TRBV19, the J call TRBJ2-2; no clear D gene. This CDR3 has 13 amino acids. Trimming removed 8 bases at V and 3 bases at J, with 10 bases between. Germline CDR1 and CDR2: LNHDA and SQIVND (reference sequence). CDR3: CASVRQDTGELFF. As DNA, the CDR3 is TGTGCCAGTGTGCGCCAGGACACCGGGGAGCTGTTTTTT.

J is TRBJ1-1 and V is TRBV28, with D unresolved. The CDR3 is 13 amino acids. V was clipped by 5 bases and J by 10 bases, with 17 bases between them. Germline V lookup: CDR1 MDHEN, CDR2 SYDVKM. The CDR3 spells CASSQRREVGAFF. The CDR3 DNA follows: TGTGCCAGCAGTCAGAGACGGGAGGTAGGAGCTTTCTTT.

This chain connects TRBV10-3 to TRBJ1-3; TRBD1 aligns across 11 bases. Losses at the gene ends were 5 bases for V and 2 bases for J; bases not matched to a gene: 2. This CDR3 comprises 15 residues. Germline V gene sequence: CDR1 ENHRY, CDR2 SYGVKD. DNA for the CDR3: TGTGCCATCAGTCGGGGACAGGGGGCTGGAAACACCATATATTTT. Translating gives CAISRGQGAGNTIYF.

This clone was recorded only once. The chain has TRBV18 and TRBJ2-7; 9 bases line up with TRBD1. The V segment lost 3 bases and the J segment 2 bases; nucleotides outside the gene matches: 5. Per the germline V gene, CDR1 is KGHSH and CDR2 is LQKENI. The CDR3 contains 15 residues. Here the CDR3 DNA reads TGTGCCAGCTCACCCGGGACAGGGCGACCCTACGAGCAGTACTTC. It yields the protein CASSPGTGRPYEQYF.

V is TRBV11-2 and J is TRBJ1-2; D unresolved. Germline CDR1 is SGHAT and CDR2 is FQNNGV. The CDR3 has 14 residues. Trimming removed 0 bases at V and 8 bases at J, with 13 bases between. The CDR3 nucleotides are TGTGCCAGCAGCTTAGATCTCGGGGTCGTCGGCTACACCTTC. Its translation: CASSLDLGVVGYTF.

The chain employs TRBV30 and TRBJ2-7, with a weak D call TRBD2 (5 bases). CDR1 and CDR2 (germline): GTSNPN, SVGIG (reference sequence). The V and J ends lost 2 bases and 4 bases respectively, with 12 bases between them. The CDR3 spans 13 residues. CDR3 protein: CAWSPGLPYEQYF. The CDR3 DNA reads TGTGCCTGGAGTCCAGGACTTCCTTACGAGCAGTACTTC.

In its sample, this clone was seen once. V and J are TRBV10-3 and TRBJ2-5; D is uncertain. The V and J ends lost 6 bases and 2 bases respectively, with 10 bases between them. There are 13 residues in the CDR3. CDR1 and CDR2 from the germline V gene are ENHRY and SYGVKD. Here the CDR3 reads CAISAGSQETQYF. CDR3 bases: TGTGCCATCAGCGCCGGGTCTCAAGAGACCCAGTACTTC.

The genes are TRBV30 and TRBJ1-1; D not certain. The CDR3 spans 14 residues. Trimming removed 2 bases at V and 0 bases at J, with 10 bases between. Germline V CDR1 and CDR2: GTSNPN, SVGIG (reference sequence). CDR3 sequence: CAWSHLGLNTEAFF. DNA of the CDR3: TGTGCCTGGAGTCATCTGGGCTTGAACACTGAAGCTTTCTTT.

The CDR3 DNA sequence: TGTGCCAGCAGCTTAACCCAGGGGTCGCCCACCTTC. Encoded protein: CASSLTQGSPTF. V and J are TRBV11-2 and TRBJ1-2; a possible D gene is TRBD1 (6 bases). V was pared by 2 bases and J by 13 bases, with 14 bases between. The CDR3 is made up of 12 amino acids. Looked up from germline, CDR1 is SGHAT and CDR2 is FQNNGV.

The rearrangement uses TRBV5-6 and TRBJ1-2, with D perhaps matching TRBD1 (5 bases). The CDR3 totals 16 residues. The V gene's germline CDR1 is SGHDT and CDR2 YYEEEE. Trimming left V 0 bases short and J 1 base short, with 13 bases between. CDR3 in amino acids: CASSLGGRVINYGYTF. The CDR3 nucleotides are TGTGCCAGCAGCTTGGGCGGCAGGGTTATTAACTATGGCTACACCTTC.

The rearrangement links TRBV20-1 to TRBJ1-2; D gene ambiguous. CDR1 is DFQATT, CDR2 SNEGSKA, per germline (reference sequence). Trimming cost V 3 bases and J 4 bases, with 3 bases left between them. This CDR3 spans 10 amino acids. The CDR3 DNA reads as TGCAGTGCTAGGAGCTATGGCTACACCTTC. It encodes CSARSYGYTF.

The chain couples TRBV4-1 to TRBJ2-3, with D hard to call. The CDR3 has 15 residues. Trimming left V 1 base short and J 3 bases short, with 11 bases between. CDR1 is MGHRA, CDR2 YSYEKL, per germline. The CDR3 sequence is CASSQVGLGTDTQYF. The CDR3 DNA is TGCGCCAGCAGCCAAGTAGGCCTAGGAACAGATACGCAGTATTTT.

This chain uses TRBV11-1 with TRBJ1-1; 7 bases fit TRBD1. Unmatched junction bases numbered 5, after V lost 4 bases and J lost 3 bases. Germline V gene sequence: CDR1 SGHAT, CDR2 FQDESV (reference sequence). The CDR3 is 14 amino acids. CDR3 DNA: TGTGCCAGCAGCTATTTTACAGGGGACACTGAAGCTTTCTTT. It specifies CASSYFTGDTEAFF.

This chain links TRBV5-1 with TRBJ2-2, with TRBD1 matching over 10 bases. The length of the CDR3 is 18 residues. Germline-derived CDR1 and CDR2 are SGHRS and YFSETQ. Trimming cost V 4 bases and J 4 bases; bases outside gene matches: 13. The CDR3 reads CASSPKLPGQGSTGELFF. The CDR3 nucleotides read TGCGCCAGCAGCCCAAAATTACCGGGACAGGGGTCCACCGGGGAGCTGTTTTTT. The complete variable domain, with remaining parts taken from reference TRBV5-1 and TRBJ2-2, reads KAGVTQTPRYLIKTRGQQVTLSCSPISGHRSVSWYQQTPGQGLQFLFEYFSETQRNKGNFPGRFSGRQFSNSRSEMNVSTLELGDSALYLCASSPKLPGQGSTGELFFGEGSRLTVL.

The chain couples TRBV27 to TRBJ1-6; TRBD1 matches 7 bases. This CDR3 contains 17 residues. The J segment lost 10 bases and the V segment lost 6 bases, leaving 18 bases of the junction unmatched. Germline V CDR1 and CDR2: MNHEY, SMNVEV (reference sequence). CDR3 nucleotides: TGTGCCAGCAGAAACAGGGGTGGTCCCTTTTCAGGCTCACCCCTCCACTTT. Translation gives CASRNRGGPFSGSPLHF.

This clone was observed once. The chain couples TRBV7-8 to TRBJ2-3; 9 nucleotides agree with TRBD2. V lost 2 bases to trimming and J lost 4 bases; unmatched junction nucleotides: 10. This CDR3 spans 17 amino acids. Germline CDR1 and CDR2: SGHVS and FQNEAQ. The chain's CDR3 is CASSLSKAGGRSDTQYF. Written as DNA, the CDR3 is TGTGCCAGCAGCTTATCGAAAGCGGGGGGCCGGTCAGATACGCAGTATTTT.